This entry lists 17 T cell receptor beta chains sequenced from one sample in a study of blood T cell repertoires in COVID-19. The protocol was immunoSEQ multiplex PCR, while the TCRdb copy is restricted to in-frame clones and leaves out a portion. The sample lists about 100,000 clones, over 80% occurring once. The sample consisted of peripheral blood. The receptors shown here come from a man aged 50 to 60 with active or convalescent COVID-19.

The chain carries TRBV7-2 and TRBJ2-7; TRBD1 matches at 12 bases. The V and J ends lost 7 bases and 8 bases, in that order; junction bases with no gene match: 6. The germline CDR1 and CDR2 sequences are SGHTA and FQGNSA. CDR3 length equals 13 residues. The CDR3 DNA sequence: TGTGCCAGCAACGGGGACAGGGGGCGCCAGCAGTACTTC. This codes for CASNGDRGRQQYF. The full variable domain, in which reference TRBV7-2 and TRBJ2-7 provide the parts outside the CDR3, is GAGVSQSPSNKVTEKGKDVELRCDPISGHTALYWYRQSLGQGLEFLIYFQGNSAPDKSGLPSDRFSAERTGGSVSTLTIQRTQQEDSAVYLCASNGDRGRQQYFGPGTRLTVT.

The rearrangement uses TRBV7-2 and TRBJ2-1; the match to TRBD2 covers 7 bases. Germline values: CDR1 SGHTA, CDR2 FQGNSA. Trimming cost V 5 bases and J 5 bases; bases outside gene matches: 6. The length of the CDR3 is 14 residues. Here the CDR3 DNA reads TGTGCCAGCAGCCTCGGGCTAGCGGACAATGAGCAGTTCTTC. Protein product: CASSLGLADNEQFF.

The rearrangement joins TRBV29-1 to TRBJ1-2; TRBD1 agrees at 9 bases. The V gene's germline CDR1 is SQVTM and CDR2 ANQGSEA. The CDR3 extends over 14 amino acids. The V segment lost 0 bases and the J segment 8 bases; nucleotides outside the gene matches: 7. DNA of the CDR3: TGCAGCGTTGAAGATTGGGGACAGGGATACGGCTACACCTTC. Translated: CSVEDWGQGYGYTF.

The V call is TRBV24-1, the J call TRBJ1-5; D not resolved. Germline assignment: CDR1 KGHDR and CDR2 SFDVKD. The CDR3 runs to 12 residues. Trimming removed 3 bases from V and 9 bases from J, with 8 bases in between. DNA of the CDR3: TGTGCCACCAGTGATCTCGTCGGGCCCCAGCATTTT. Encoded protein: CATSDLVGPQHF.

This clone was counted once. J is TRBJ1-1 and V is TRBV7-3, with D maybe TRBD1 (5 bases). Germline V lookup: CDR1 SGHTA, CDR2 FQGTGA. The CDR3 is 13 residues long. V was cut by 1 base and J by 11 bases, with 14 bases left in between. CDR3 DNA sequence: TGTGCCAGCAGCTTAATGAACGGGGGTGAGGCTTTCTTT. Translated, it gives CASSLMNGGEAFF.

This sequence joins TRBV6-1 and TRBJ2-7; TRBD2 matches 9 bases. Losses at the gene ends were 0 bases for V and 3 bases for J; bases not matched to a gene: 15. The CDR3 is 19 amino acids. Germline CDR1 and CDR2: MNHNS and SASEGT. CDR3 sequence (DNA): TGTGCCAGCAGTGAAGCTCGAAGATGGCGGGAGGGTGAGGACTACGAGCAGTACTTC. Amino acid sequence: CASSEARRWREGEDYEQYF.

This clone was recorded once. The chain joins TRBV28 to TRBJ1-1; no definite D call. Trimming pared 3 bases from V and 0 bases from J, leaving 8 bases between. Germline values: CDR1 MDHEN, CDR2 SYDVKM. The length of the CDR3 is 14 residues. The CDR3 DNA is TGTGCCAGCAGTTTGTGGCAAATGAACACTGAAGCTTTCTTT. As protein: CASSLWQMNTEAFF.

V is TRBV28 and J is TRBJ1-5; D remains unclear. Germline CDR1 MDHEN, CDR2 SYDVKM. The CDR3 covers 15 residues. V gave up 4 bases and J gave up 2 bases, with 12 bases separating them. The CDR3 reads CASSSISDGNQPQHF. The CDR3 DNA sequence: TGTGCCAGCAGTTCAATAAGCGACGGCAATCAGCCCCAGCATTTT.

This clone was counted a few times. V usage is TRBV7-3 and J usage is TRBJ2-1; D is unresolved. This CDR3 is 14 amino acids long. Trimming removed 1 base at V and 3 bases at J, with 7 bases between. Germline CDR1 is SGHTA and CDR2 is FQGTGA. The CDR3 DNA follows: TGTGCCAGCAGCTTAATGCTAGACTACAATGAGCAGTTCTTC. This encodes CASSLMLDYNEQFF.

A few counts support this clone. The rearrangement uses TRBV6-1 and TRBJ1-2; D might be TRBD1 (5 bases). Germline V gene data show CDR1 as MNHNS and CDR2 as SASEGT. Trimming stripped 3 bases from V and 8 bases from J, with 7 bases between. CDR3 length: 11 amino acids. The CDR3 loop reads CASSEGGGYTF. CDR3 nucleotides: TGTGCCAGCAGTGAGGGGGGAGGCTACACCTTC.

The chain couples TRBV5-1 to TRBJ1-6; 7 nucleotides agree with TRBD1. The CDR3 is 15 residues long. Losses at the gene ends were 0 bases for V and 12 bases for J; bases not matched to a gene: 9. Germline-derived CDR1 and CDR2 are SGHRS and YFSETQ. The CDR3 DNA follows: TGCGCCAGCAGCTTGGGTGACAGGGTTGATGGACCCCTCCACTTT. It yields the protein CASSLGDRVDGPLHF.

V usage is TRBV5-1 and J usage is TRBJ2-3, with TRBD2 matching over 9 bases. CDR1 is SGHRS and CDR2 is YFSETQ in the germline V gene. V lost 9 bases and J lost 1; bases outside the gene matches: 6. This CDR3 spans 14 amino acids. The CDR3 loop is CATHSGRGTDTQYF. The CDR3 DNA reads TGCGCCACCCATAGCGGGAGAGGCACAGATACGCAGTATTTT.

This chain uses TRBV7-9 with TRBJ1-1, with 7 bases that match TRBD1. Trimming cost V 1 base and J 1 base; bases outside gene matches: 0. Germline V gene lookup returns CDR1 SEHNR and CDR2 FQNEAQ (reference sequence). This CDR3 is 14 amino acids long. CDR3 loop: CASSLGQGNTEAFF. The CDR3 DNA sequence: TGTGCCAGCAGCTTAGGACAGGGGAACACTGAAGCTTTCTTT.

There are a few counts of this clone. The chain has TRBV5-4 and TRBJ2-5; 9 bases map to TRBD1. The CDR3 has 16 amino acids. Germline-derived CDR1 and CDR2 are SGHNT and YYREEE (reference sequence). J lost 5 bases, V lost 4 bases, and 12 bases had no gene match. CDR3 region: CASSAKTGGSGETQYF. The CDR3 coding sequence is TGTGCCAGCAGCGCTAAAACAGGGGGCTCTGGGGAGACCCAGTACTTC.

V gene TRBV7-9 combines with J gene TRBJ2-1; 10 nucleotides agree with TRBD2. With V trimmed by 4 bases and J by 9 bases, 12 bases remained unmatched. Germline lookup yields CDR1 SEHNR and CDR2 FQNEAQ (reference sequence). The CDR3 length is 16 residues. CDR3 in DNA: TGTGCCAGCAGCTCCCCTAAGAGCGGGAGGGCTGTTGAGCAGTTCTTC. Residues: CASSSPKSGRAVEQFF.

About this clone: Compared with germline, one end of the junction differs, possibly owing to a read error. The chain has TRBV7-7 and TRBJ2-3; D is perhaps TRBD2 (7 bases). Germline CDR1 and CDR2: SSHAT and FNYEAQ (reference sequence). The CDR3 spans 15 residues. In DNA form, the CDR3 reads TGTGCTAGCAGCCCCCCGGGGAGGGGGGCAGATACGCAGTATTTT. Residues: CASSPPGRGADTQYF.

Here the CDR3 DNA reads TGCGCCAGCAGCTTGGCCGGGGGGCCCGGTGAAAAACTGTTTTTT. This codes for CASSLAGGPGEKLFF. This sequence joins TRBV5-1 and TRBJ1-4; possibly TRBD1 for D (6 bases). The CDR3 is 15 residues long. CDR1 and CDR2 (germline): SGHRS, YFSETQ. The ends were cut back, 0 bases at V and 7 bases at J, with 13 bases in the middle.